The present T cell receptor beta chain was sequenced within a study of blood T cell repertoires in COVID-19. Overall study: The study drew acute and convalescent COVID-19 samples from the United States, Italy and Spain. Sample material is recorded as cDNA or gDNA derived from T cells, B-cell-depleted T cells, or PBMCs.

Per the authors' pipeline: The authors estimated nucleated cell counts from reference gene primer amplification. Clones were read by immunoSEQ multiplex PCR, and TCRdb kept only the in-frame ones, dropping some. The DNA was the basis for D and trimming; V, J and clone size are from that table. The table has about 400,000 clones, 70% to 90% seen once. The V gene's germline CDR1 is KGHDR and CDR2 SFDVKD. The CDR3 consists of 16 residues. Trimming stripped 3 bases from V and 4 bases from J, with 14 bases between. The chain links TRBV24-1 to TRBJ2-2; maybe TRBD1 (5 bases). The receptor comes from a man aged 35 to 55 with acute or convalescent COVID-19. Sequenced input: peripheral blood. The CDR3 sequence: CATSDQKGRGTGELFF. CDR3 in DNA: TGTGCCACCAGTGATCAAAAGGGGCGCGGCACCGGGGAGCTGTTTTTT.